The clone carrying this T cell receptor beta chain was counted between two and nine times. The target antigen is unknown. These data originate in a study of CD8 T cells in ankylosing spondylitis. Study outcomes and limitations: Matched ankylosing spondylitis synovial fluid reportedly showed significant enrichment of disease-linked clones. Roughly eight highly homologous variants made up a TCR beta motif that seemed to typify ankylosing spondylitis blood. Disease-associated clonotypes exhibited CD8+ identity and were relatively infrequent in peripheral blood.

Using quantitative 5'-RACE with molecular barcodes, the authors made TCR beta libraries. TCRdb processed the 5' RACE reads anew with MiXCR; each CDR3 protein has one entry. The sample includes about 800,000 distinct CDR3 sequences, around 11% of them seen just once. V lost 6 bases and J lost 6, with 15 bases in between. The length of the CDR3 is 13 residues. The germline V gene has CDR1 DFQATT and CDR2 SNEGSKA (reference sequence). Sequenced input: blood, either unsorted or a sorted T cell fraction (not recorded which). This clonotype was sampled from a male donor with ankylosing spondylitis. This chain links TRBV20-1 with TRBJ2-1; D may be TRBD2 (5 bases). CDR3 loop: CSARVGGGNEQFF. DNA of the CDR3: TGCAGTGCCCGAGTGGGCGGAGGCAATGAGCAGTTCTTC.